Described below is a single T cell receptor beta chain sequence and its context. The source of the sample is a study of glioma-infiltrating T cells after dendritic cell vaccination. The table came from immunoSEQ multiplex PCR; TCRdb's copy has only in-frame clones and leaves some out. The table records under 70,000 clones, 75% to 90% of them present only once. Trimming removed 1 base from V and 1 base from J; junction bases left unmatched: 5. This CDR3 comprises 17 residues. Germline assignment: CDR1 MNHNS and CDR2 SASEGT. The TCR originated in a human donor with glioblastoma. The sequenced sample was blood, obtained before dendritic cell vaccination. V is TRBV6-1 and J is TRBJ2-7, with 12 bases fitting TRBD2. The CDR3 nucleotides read TGTGCCAGCAGTGAAGGGACTAGCGGGGACCCTTCCTACGAGCAGTACTTC. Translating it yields CASSEGTSGDPSYEQYF.